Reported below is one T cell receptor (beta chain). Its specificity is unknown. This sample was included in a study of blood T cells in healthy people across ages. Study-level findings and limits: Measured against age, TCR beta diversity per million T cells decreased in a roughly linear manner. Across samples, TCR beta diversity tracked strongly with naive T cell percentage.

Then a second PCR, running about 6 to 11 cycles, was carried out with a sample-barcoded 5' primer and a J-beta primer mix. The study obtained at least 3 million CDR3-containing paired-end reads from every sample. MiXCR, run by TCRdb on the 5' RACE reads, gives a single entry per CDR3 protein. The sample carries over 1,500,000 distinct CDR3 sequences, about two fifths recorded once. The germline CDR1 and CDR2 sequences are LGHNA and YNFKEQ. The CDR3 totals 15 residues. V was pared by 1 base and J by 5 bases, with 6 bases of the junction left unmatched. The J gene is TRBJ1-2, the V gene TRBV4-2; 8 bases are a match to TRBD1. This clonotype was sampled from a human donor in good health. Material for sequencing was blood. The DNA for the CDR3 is TGTGCCAGCAGCCAAGCAGTACAGGGGGTGTATGGCTACACCTTC. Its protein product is CASSQAVQGVYGYTF.